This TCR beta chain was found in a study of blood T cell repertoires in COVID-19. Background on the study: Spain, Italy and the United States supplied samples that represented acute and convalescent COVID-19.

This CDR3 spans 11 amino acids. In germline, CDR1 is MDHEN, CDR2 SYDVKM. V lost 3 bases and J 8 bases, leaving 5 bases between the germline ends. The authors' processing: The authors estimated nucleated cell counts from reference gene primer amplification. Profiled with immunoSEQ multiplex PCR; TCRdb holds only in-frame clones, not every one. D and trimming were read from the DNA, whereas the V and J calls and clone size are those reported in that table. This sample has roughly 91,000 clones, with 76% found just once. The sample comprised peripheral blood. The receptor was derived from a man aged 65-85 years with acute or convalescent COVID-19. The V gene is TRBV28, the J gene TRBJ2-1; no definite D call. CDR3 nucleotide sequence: TGTGCCAGCAGTTTTTATTATGAGCAGTTCTTC. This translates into CASSFYYEQFF.